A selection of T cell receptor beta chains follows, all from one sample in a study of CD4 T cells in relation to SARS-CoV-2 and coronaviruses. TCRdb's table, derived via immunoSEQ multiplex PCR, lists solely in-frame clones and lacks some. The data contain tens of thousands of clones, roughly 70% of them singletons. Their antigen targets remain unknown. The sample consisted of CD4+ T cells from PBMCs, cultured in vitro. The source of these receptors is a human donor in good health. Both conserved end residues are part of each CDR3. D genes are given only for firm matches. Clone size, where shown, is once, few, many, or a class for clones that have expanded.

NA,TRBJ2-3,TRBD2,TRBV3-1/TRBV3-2,TGTGCCAGCAGCCAAGTATATACATCGCCTGGACTAGCGGGTACAGCACTTAAGGATACGCAGTATTTT,CASSQVYTSPGLAGTALKDTQYF
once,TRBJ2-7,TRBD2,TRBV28,TGTGCCAGCAGCCCTGGGGGCGGGGGGGTGAGCTACGAGCAGTACTTC,CASSPGGGGVSYEQYF
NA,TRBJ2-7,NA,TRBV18,TGTGCCAGCTCACCACCGGCAGCCAGAAACTACGAGCAGTACTTC,CASSPPAARNYEQYF
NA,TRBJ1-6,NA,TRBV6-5,TGTGCCAGCAACCGAAATTCACCCCTCCACTTT,CASNRNSPLHF
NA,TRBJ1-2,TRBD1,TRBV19,TGTGCCAGTAGTTCAACTAGACAGGGCTATGGCTACACCTTC,CASSSTRQGYGYTF
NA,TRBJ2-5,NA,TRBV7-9,TGTGCCAGCAGCTCCCCGGGCCACGAAGGAGAGACCCAGTACTTC,CASSSPGHEGETQYF
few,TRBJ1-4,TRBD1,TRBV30,TGTGCCTGGCTAGGGACAGGCGAACTTTCTAATGAAAAACTGTTTTTT,CAWLGTGELSNEKLFF
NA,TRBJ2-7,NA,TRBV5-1,TGCGCCAGCAGCTTGGTTCCAAAGAGCTCCTACGAGCAGTACTTC,CASSLVPKSSYEQYF
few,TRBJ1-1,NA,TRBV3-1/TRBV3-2,TGTGCCAGCAGCCACCCCCAGTTGAACACTGAAGCTTTCTTT,CASSHPQLNTEAFF
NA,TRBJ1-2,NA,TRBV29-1,TGCAGCGTTGTGGCACGGAATAACTATGGCTACACCTTC,CSVVARNNYGYTF
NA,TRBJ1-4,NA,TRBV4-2,TGTGCCAGCAGCCAAGAGGGGGGGTCCCATAATGAAAAACTGTTTTTT,CASSQEGGSHNEKLFF
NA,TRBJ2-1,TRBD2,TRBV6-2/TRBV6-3,TGTGCCAGCAGTAGCGGGAGAGCAAGCTCCTACAATGAGCAGTTCTTC,CASSSGRASSYNEQFF
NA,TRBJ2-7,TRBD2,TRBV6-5,TGTGCCAGCAGTTTGGGACTAGCGGGAGGTAGCGAGCAGTACTTC,CASSLGLAGGSEQYF
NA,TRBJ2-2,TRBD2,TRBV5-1,TGCGCCAGCAGGCAAAGGACTAGCGGAGCGAACACCGGGGAGCTGTTTTTT,CASRQRTSGANTGELFF
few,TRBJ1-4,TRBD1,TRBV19,TGTGCCAGTTCACAGGGGGCATCGACTAATGAAAAACTGTTTTTT,CASSQGASTNEKLFF
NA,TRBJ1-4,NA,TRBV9,TGTGCCAGCAGCGGGCTAGACAGGTTTAATGAAAAACTGTTTTTT,CASSGLDRFNEKLFF
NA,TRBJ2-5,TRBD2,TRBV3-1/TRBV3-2,TGTGCCAGCAGCCAACAACCCTCCGGGACTAGCCAAGAGACCCAGTACTTC,CASSQQPSGTSQETQYF
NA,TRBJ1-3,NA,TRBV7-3,TGTGCCAGCAGCCCAGGCGACTCTGGAAACACCATATATTTT,CASSPGDSGNTIYF
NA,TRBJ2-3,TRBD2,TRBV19,TGTGCCAGTAGTAAGGGACTAGCGGGAGGGTCCACAGATACGCAGTATTTT,CASSKGLAGGSTDTQYF
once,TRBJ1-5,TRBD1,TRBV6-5,TGTGCCAGCAGTTCTGGACAGGCGGATCAGCCCCAGCATTTT,CASSSGQADQPQHF
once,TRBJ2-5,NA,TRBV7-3,TGTGCCAGCAGCCGAAGGGTAACAGAGACCCAGTACTTC,CASSRRVTETQYF
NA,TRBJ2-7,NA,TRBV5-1,TGCGCCAGCAGCTCTAATGACAGTCCCCCATACGAGCAGTACTTC,CASSSNDSPPYEQYF
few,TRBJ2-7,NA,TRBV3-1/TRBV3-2,TGTGCCAGCAGCCAAGACGTTTACGAGCAGTACTTC,CASSQDVYEQYF
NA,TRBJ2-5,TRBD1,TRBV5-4,TGTGCCAGCAGCCTAGGGACAGCACTACAAGAGACCCAGTACTTC,CASSLGTALQETQYF
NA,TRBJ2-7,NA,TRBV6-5,TGTGCCAGCAGCCCAGACGCGGGACTTACCTACGAGCAGTACTTC,CASSPDAGLTYEQYF
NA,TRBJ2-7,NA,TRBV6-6,TGTGCCAGCAAGCGTGACGAATTCACGCTCCTCCAGTACTTC,CASKRDEFTLLQYF
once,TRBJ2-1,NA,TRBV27,TGTGCCAGCAGTTTCTACGCCTTCTCCGGGAGTTTGTGGAATGAGCAGTTCTTC,CASSFYAFSGSLWNEQFF
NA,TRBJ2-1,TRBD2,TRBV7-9,TGTGCCAGCAACCTAGCGGTTCGCCGGAATGAGCAGTTCTTC,CASNLAVRRNEQFF
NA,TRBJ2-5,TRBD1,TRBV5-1,TGCGCCAGCAGCACGGGGACAGGGGGCCAAGAGACCCAGTACTTC,CASSTGTGGQETQYF
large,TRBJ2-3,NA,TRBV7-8,TGTGCCAGCAGCCCCCGGGACACCCGAAACACGGATACGCAGTATTTT,CASSPRDTRNTDTQYF
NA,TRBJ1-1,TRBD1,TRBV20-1,TGCAGTGCTAGAGGGGACAGTGAAGCTTTCTTT,CSARGDSEAFF
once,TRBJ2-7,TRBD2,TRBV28,TGTGCCAGCAGTTTCAGCGGGAGGTTTCAGGCCGAGCAGTACTTC,CASSFSGRFQAEQYF
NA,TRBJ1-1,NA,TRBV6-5,TGTGCCAGCATAGGCATTTTCTTGAACACTGAAGCTTTCTTT,CASIGIFLNTEAFF
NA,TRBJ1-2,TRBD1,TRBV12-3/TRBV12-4,TGTGCCAGCAGTTTGACAGGGAACTATGGCTACACCTTC,CASSLTGNYGYTF
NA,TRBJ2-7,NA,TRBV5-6,TGTGCCAGCAGCCGTCCAGGGTTCTACGAGCAGTACTTC,CASSRPGFYEQYF
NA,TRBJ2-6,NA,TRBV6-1,TGTGCCAGCAGTGAAGAAGTCAGCTCTGGGGCCAACGTCCTGACTTTC,CASSEEVSSGANVLTF